A selection of T cell receptor beta chains follows, all from one sample in a study of Graves' ophthalmopathy and Graves' hyperthyroidism. MiXCR, applied by TCRdb to the multiplex PCR reads, yields one record per CDR3 protein. Among some 410,000 distinct CDR3 sequences listed, over 20% were seen once. The source material was peripheral blood. Source of these receptors: a woman younger than 30 with stable Graves' hyperthyroidism. The CDR3 runs from the conserved cysteine through the conserved F or W. D genes are given only for firm matches. Size is omitted from some rows. Given values are once, few, many or a class for expanded clones.

v_call	d_call	j_call	clone_size	cdr3_nt	cdr3_aa
TRBV3-1	NA	TRBJ1-1	many	TGTGCCAGCAGCCAAGCACCGGGCGACGCTTTCTTT	CASSQAPGDAFF
TRBV19	NA	TRBJ2-7	NA	TGTGCCAGTAGTATAGAGTGGGCGGCCAGCTCCTACGAGCAGTACTTC	CASSIEWAASSYEQYF
TRBV18	NA	TRBJ2-5	NA	TGTGCCAGCTCACCGGCCAGCCTCCAAGAGACCCAGTACTTC	CASSPASLQETQYF
TRBV6-1	TRBD1	TRBJ2-2	NA	TGTGCCAGCAGCAAATCCGGGACAGGCACCGGGGAGCTGTTTTTT	CASSKSGTGTGELFF
TRBV4-1	TRBD2	TRBJ2-5	many	TGCGCCAGCAGCCAAGGCGGGAGTTGGGAGACCCAGTACTTC	CASSQGGSWETQYF
TRBV30	NA	TRBJ2-7	many	TGTGCCTGGAGTGTTGGTCGGTTGGCCTACGAGCAGTACTTC	CAWSVGRLAYEQYF
TRBV20-1	NA	TRBJ1-1	many	TGCAGTGCTAGCATCGACAGGGAAGCTTTCTTT	CSASIDREAFF
TRBV5-5	NA	TRBJ2-7	few	TGTGCCAGCAGCTTGGCCAGGTGGGGACCCCCCGACGAGCAGTACTTC	CASSLARWGPPDEQYF
TRBV20-1	TRBD2	TRBJ2-5	many	TGCAGTGCCACCTACCCCTCGGCTAGCGGTCAAGAGACCCAGTACTTC	CSATYPSASGQETQYF
TRBV6-5	NA	TRBJ2-7	many	TGTGCCAGCAGCCAATCCCAATGGGGCAGCTCCTACGAGCAGTACTTC	CASSQSQWGSSYEQYF
TRBV6-1	TRBD1	TRBJ2-2	many	TGTGCCAGCAGACAGGGGGCTCGGGCCGGGGAGCTGTTTTTT	CASRQGARAGELFF